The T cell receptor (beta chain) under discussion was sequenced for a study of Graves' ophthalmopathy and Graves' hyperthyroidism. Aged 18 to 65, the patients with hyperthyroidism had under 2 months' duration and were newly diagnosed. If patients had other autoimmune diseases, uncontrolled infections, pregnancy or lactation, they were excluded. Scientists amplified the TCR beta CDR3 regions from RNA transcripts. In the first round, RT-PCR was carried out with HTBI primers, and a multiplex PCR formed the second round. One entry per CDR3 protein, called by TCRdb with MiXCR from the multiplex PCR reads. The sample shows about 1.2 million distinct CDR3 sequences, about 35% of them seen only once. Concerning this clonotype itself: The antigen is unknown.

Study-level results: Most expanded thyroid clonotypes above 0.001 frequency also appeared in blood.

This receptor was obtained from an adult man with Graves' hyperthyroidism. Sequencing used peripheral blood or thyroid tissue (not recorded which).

CDR3 protein: CASSGDRGAHGYTF. CDR3 in DNA: TGTGCCAGCAGCGGGGACAGGGGAGCCCATGGCTACACCTTC. The chain employs TRBV9 and TRBJ1-2; 10 positions match TRBD1. The CDR3 runs 14 residues. With V trimmed by 3 bases and J by 6 bases, 5 bases remained unmatched. Germline V gene lookup returns CDR1 SGDLS and CDR2 YYNGEE.